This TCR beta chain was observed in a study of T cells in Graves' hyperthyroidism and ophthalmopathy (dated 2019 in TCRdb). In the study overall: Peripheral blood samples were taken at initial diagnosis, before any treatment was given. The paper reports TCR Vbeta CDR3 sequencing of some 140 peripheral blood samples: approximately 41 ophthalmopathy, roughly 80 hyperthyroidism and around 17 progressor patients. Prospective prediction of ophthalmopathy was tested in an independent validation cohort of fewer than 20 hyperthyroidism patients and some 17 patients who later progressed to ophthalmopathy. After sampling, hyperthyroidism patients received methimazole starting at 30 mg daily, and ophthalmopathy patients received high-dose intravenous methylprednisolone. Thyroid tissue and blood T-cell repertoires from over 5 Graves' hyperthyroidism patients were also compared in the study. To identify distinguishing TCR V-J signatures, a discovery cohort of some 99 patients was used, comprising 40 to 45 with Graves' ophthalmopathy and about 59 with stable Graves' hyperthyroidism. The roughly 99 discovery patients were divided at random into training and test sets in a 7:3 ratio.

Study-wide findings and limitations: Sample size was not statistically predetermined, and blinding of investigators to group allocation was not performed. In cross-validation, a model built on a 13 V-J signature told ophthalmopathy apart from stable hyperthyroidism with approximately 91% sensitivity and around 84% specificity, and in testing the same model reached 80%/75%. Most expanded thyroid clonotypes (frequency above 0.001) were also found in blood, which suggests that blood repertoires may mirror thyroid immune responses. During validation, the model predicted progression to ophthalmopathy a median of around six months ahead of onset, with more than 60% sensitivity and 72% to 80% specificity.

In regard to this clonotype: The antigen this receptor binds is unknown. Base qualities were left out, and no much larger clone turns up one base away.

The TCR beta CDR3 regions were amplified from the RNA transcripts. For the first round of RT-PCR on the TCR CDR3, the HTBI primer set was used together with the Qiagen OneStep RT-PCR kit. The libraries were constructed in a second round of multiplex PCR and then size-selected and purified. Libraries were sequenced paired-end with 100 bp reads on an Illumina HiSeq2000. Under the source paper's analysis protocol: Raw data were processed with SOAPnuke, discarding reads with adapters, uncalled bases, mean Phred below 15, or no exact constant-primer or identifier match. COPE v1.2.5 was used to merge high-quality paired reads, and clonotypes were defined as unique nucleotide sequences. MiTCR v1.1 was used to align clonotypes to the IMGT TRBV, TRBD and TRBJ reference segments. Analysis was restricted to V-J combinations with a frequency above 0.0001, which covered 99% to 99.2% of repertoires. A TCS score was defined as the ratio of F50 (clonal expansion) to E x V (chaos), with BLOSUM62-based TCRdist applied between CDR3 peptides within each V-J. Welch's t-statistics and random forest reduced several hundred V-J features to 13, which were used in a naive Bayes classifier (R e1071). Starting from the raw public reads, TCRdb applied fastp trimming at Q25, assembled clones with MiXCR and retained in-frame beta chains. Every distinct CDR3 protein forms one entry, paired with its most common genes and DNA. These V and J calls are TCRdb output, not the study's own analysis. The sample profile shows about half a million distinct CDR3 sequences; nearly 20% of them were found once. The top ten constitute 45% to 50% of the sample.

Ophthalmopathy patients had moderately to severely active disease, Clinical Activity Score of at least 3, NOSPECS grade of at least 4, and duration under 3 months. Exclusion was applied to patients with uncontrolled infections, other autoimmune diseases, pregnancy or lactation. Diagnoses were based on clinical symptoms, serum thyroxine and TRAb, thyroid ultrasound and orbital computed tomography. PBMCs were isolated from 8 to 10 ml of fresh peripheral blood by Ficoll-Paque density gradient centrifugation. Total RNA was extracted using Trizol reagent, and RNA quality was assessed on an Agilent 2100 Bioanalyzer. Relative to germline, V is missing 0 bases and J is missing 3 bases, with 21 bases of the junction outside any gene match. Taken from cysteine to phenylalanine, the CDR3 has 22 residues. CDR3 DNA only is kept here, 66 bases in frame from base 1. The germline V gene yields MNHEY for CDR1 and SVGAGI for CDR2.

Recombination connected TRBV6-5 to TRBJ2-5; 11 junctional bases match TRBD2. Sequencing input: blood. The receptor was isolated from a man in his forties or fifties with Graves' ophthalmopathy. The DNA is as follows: TGTGCCAGCAGTTACTCGATGGAAGCAGGGGGGCCTCTACTAGCGGGAGAAGAGACCCAGTACTTC. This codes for CASSYSMEAGGPLLAGEETQYF.